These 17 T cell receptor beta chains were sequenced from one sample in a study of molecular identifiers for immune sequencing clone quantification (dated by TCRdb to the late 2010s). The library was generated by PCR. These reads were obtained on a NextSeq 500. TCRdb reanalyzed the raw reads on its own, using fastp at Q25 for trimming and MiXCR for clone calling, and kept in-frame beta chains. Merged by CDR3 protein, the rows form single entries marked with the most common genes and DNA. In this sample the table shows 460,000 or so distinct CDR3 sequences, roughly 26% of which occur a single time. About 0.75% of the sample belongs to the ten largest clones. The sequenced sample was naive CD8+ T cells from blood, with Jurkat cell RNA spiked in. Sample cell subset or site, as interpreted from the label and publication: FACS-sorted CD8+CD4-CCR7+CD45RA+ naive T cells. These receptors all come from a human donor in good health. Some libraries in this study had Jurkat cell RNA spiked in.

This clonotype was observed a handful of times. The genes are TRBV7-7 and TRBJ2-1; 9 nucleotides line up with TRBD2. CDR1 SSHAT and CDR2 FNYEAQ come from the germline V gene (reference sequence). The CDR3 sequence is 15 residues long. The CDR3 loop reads CASCRLAECGDEQFF. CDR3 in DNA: TGTGCTAGCTGTCGACTAGCGGAGTGCGGAGATGAGCAGTTCTTC.

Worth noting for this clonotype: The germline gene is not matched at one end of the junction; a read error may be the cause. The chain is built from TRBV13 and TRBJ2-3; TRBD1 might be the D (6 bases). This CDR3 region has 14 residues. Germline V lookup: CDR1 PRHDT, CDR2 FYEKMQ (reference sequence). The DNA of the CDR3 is TGTGCCAGCAGCTTAGCAGGGGCCACAGATGCGCAGTATTTT. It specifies CASSLAGATDAQYF.

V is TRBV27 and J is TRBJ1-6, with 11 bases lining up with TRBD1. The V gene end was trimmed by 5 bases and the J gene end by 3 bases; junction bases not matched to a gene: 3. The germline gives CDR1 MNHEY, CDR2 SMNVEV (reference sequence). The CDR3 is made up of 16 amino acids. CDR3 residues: CASSHGTGGYNSPLHF. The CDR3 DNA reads TGTGCCAGCAGTCACGGGACAGGGGGCTATAATTCACCCCTCCACTTT.

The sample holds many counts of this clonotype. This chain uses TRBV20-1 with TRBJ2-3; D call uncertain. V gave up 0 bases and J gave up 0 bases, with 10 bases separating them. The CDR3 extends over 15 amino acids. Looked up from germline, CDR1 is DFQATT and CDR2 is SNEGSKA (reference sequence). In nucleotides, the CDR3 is TGCAGTGCTAGAGATTGGGCAGAGAGCACAGATACGCAGTATTTT. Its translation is CSARDWAESTDTQYF.

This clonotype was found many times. CDR3 residues: CASSSTGEQYF. CDR3 sequence (DNA): TGTGCCAGCAGCTCAACAGGGGAGCAGTACTTC. The chain couples TRBV3-1 to TRBJ2-7; a weak D match, TRBD1 (6 bases). The CDR3 runs to 11 residues. V was pared by 5 bases and J by 7 bases, with 9 bases between. Germline V gives CDR1 LGHDT, CDR2 YNNKEL (reference sequence).

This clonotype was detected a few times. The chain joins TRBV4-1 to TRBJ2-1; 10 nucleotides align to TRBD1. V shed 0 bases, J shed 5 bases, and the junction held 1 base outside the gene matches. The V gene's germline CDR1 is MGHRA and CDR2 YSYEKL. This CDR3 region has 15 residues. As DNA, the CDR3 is TGCGCCAGCAGCCAAGAAGACAGGGGGCACAATGAGCAGTTCTTC. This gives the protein CASSQEDRGHNEQFF.

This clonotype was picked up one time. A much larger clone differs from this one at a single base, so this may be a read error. The CDR3 region is CASGGGQVVTQYF. The CDR3 DNA sequence: TGTGCCAGCGGCGGGGGACAGGTGGTGACCCAGTACTTC. This chain uses TRBV7-6 with TRBJ2-5; a possible D gene is TRBD1 (8 bases). This CDR3 has 13 amino acids. Germline CDR1 and CDR2: SGHVS and FNYEAQ. V lost 8 bases and J lost 7, with 17 bases in between.

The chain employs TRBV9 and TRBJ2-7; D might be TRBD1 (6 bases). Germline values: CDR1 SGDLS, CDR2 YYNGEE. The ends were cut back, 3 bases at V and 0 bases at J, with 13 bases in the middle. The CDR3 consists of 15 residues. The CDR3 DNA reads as TGTGCCAGCAGCGAGAGCACAGGGAACTCCTACGAGCAGTACTTC. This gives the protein CASSESTGNSYEQYF.

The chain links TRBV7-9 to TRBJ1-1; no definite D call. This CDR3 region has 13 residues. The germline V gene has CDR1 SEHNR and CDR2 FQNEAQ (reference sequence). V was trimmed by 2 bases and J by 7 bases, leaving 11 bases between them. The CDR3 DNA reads TGTGCCAGCAGCTTATCGCTGGGAGGTGAAGCTTTCTTT. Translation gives CASSLSLGGEAFF.

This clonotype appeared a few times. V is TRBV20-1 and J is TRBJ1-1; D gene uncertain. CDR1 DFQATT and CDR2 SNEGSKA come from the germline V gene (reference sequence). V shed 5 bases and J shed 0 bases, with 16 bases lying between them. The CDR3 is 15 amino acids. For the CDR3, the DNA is TGCAGTGCTGGTGAGCCAGAATACATGAACACTGAAGCTTTCTTT. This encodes CSAGEPEYMNTEAFF.

The CDR3 DNA sequence: TGTGCCAGTAGTACCGGACTTCGGGGCGCCGGGGAGCTGTTTTTT. This codes for CASSTGLRGAGELFF. V and J are TRBV19 and TRBJ2-2; D may correspond to TRBD1 or TRBD2 (5 bases each). The CDR3 contains 15 residues. Germline V gene data show CDR1 as LNHDA and CDR2 as SQIVND (reference sequence). The V and J ends lost 4 bases and 6 bases respectively, with 15 bases between them.

The CDR3 sequence is CSAPRGETEAFF. The CDR3 bases are TGCAGTGCTCCACGGGGGGAAACTGAAGCTTTCTTT. The chain is built from TRBV20-1 and TRBJ1-1; perhaps TRBD1 as D (5 bases). The V gene lost 5 bases and the J gene lost 5 bases, with 12 bases spanning the gap. From germline, CDR1 is DFQATT and CDR2 SNEGSKA (reference sequence). This CDR3 is built from 12 residues.

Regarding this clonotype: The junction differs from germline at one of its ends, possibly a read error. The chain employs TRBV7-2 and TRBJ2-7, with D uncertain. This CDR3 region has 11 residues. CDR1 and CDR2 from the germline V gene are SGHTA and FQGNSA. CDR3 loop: CASSLTYERYF. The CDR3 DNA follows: TGTGCCAGCAGCTTGACCTACGAGCGGTACTTC.

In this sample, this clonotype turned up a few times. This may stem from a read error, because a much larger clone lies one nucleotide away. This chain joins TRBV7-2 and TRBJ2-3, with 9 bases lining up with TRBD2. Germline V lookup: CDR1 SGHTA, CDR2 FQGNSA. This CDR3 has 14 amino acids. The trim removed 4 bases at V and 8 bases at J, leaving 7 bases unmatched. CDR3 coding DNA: TGTGCCAGCAGCTGGGCGGGGGGGCCCGGTACGCAGTATTTT. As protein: CASSWAGGPGTQYF. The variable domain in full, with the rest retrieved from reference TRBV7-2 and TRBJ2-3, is GAGVSQSPSNKVTEKGKDVELRCDPISGHTALYWYRQSLGQGLEFLIYFQGNSAPDKSGLPSDRFSAERTGGSVSTLTIQRTQQEDSAVYLCASSWAGGPGTQYFGPGTRLTVL.

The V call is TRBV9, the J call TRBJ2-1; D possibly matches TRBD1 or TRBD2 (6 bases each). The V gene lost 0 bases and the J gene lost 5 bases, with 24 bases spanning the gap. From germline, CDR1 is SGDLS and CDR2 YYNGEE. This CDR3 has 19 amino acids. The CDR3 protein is CASSVGPGASELADNEQFF. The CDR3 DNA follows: TGTGCCAGCAGCGTAGGACCGGGGGCGTCCGAGCTCGCGGACAATGAGCAGTTCTTC.

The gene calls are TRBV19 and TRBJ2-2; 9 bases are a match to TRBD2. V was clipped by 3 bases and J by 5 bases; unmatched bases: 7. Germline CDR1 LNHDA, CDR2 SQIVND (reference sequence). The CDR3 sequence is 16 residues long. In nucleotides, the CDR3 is TGTGCCAGTAGTATGATAGCGGGAGTAGGGACCGGGGAGCTGTTTTTT. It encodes CASSMIAGVGTGELFF.

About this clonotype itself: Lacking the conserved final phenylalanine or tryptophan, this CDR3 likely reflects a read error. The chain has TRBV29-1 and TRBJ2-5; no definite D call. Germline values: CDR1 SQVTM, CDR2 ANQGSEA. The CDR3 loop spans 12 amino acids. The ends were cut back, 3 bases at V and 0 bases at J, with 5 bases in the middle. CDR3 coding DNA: TGCAGCGTTGAGGGGAACCAAGAGACCCAGTACCTC. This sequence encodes CSVEGNQETQYL.